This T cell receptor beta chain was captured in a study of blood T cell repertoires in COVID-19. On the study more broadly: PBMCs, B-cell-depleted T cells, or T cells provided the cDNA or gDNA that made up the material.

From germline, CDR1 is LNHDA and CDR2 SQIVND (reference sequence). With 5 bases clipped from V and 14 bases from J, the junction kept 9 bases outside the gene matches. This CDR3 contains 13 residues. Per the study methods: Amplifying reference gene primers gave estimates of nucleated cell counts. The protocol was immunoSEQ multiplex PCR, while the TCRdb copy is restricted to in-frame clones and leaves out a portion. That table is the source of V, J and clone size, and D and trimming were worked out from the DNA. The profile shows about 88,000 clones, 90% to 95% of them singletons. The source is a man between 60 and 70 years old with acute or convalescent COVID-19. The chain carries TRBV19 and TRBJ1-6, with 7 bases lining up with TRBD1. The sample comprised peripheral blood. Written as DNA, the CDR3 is TGTGCCAGTAGTCTCACAGGGGACCCGGCCCTCCACTTT. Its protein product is CASSLTGDPALHF. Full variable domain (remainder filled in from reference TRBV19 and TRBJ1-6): DGGITQSPKYLFRKEGQNVTLSCEQNLNHDAMYWYRQDPGQGLRLIYYSQIVNDFQKGDIAEGYSVSREKKESFPLTVTSAQKNPTAFYLCASSLTGDPALHFGNGTRLTVT.